Listed here are 14 T cell receptor beta chains from one sample, sequenced in a study of blood T cell repertoires in COVID-19. The method was immunoSEQ multiplex PCR; TCRdb's version includes in-frame clones alone and lacks a portion of them. Of roughly 250,000 clones in the sample, approximately 83% were seen once. Input material: peripheral blood. Every receptor here comes from a person aged 70 to 85 with COVID-19, enrolled during active disease.

This clone was seen a handful of times. This rearrangement joins TRBV14 to TRBJ2-5; D may be TRBD2 (6 bases). Germline V gene data show CDR1 as SGHDN and CDR2 as FVKESK. Trimming shortened V by 0 bases and J by 5 bases, and 10 bases separated the two germline ends. CDR3 size: 14 residues. The CDR3 sequence: CASSQEHGRETQYF. As DNA, the CDR3 is TGTGCCAGCAGCCAAGAGCATGGGAGGGAGACCCAGTACTTC.

V usage is TRBV12-3 or TRBV12-4 and J usage is TRBJ2-7; the D is unclear. This CDR3 spans 13 amino acids. V was pared by 6 bases and J by 3 bases, with 12 bases between. The CDR3 DNA follows: TGTGCCAGCAGAATTATCCCGAGCTACGAGCAGTACTTC. Translation gives CASRIIPSYEQYF.

The gene calls are TRBV29-1 and TRBJ1-1; TRBD1 agrees at 11 bases. The germline V gene has CDR1 SQVTM and CDR2 ANQGSEA. After removal of 6 bases from V and 0 bases from J, the junction contained 3 bases not matched to a gene. CDR3 length: 14 amino acids. CDR3 nucleotide sequence: TGCAGCGTGGACAGGGGGCAGATGAACACTGAAGCTTTCTTT. Amino acids: CSVDRGQMNTEAFF.

The rearrangement links TRBV11-3 to TRBJ2-5; D perhaps matches TRBD1 (5 bases). The CDR3 extends over 13 amino acids. The ends were cut back, 3 bases at V and 3 bases at J, with 8 bases in the middle. CDR1 is SGHNT, CDR2 YENEEA, per germline. The CDR3 sequence is CASSFHRKETQYF. The CDR3 coding sequence is TGTGCCAGCAGCTTCCACAGGAAAGAGACCCAGTACTTC.

This clone was counted only a few times. V gene TRBV28 combines with J gene TRBJ1-1; D possibly corresponds to TRBD1 (5 bases). The CDR3 length is 17 residues. V lost 6 bases, J lost 11 bases, and 31 bases lay in between. Looked up from germline, CDR1 is MDHEN and CDR2 is SYDVKM. The CDR3: CASSTLWGGSPPIWAFF. CDR3 sequence (DNA): TGTGCCAGCAGCACCCTGTGGGGGGGTTCCCCCCCCATTTGGGCTTTCTTT.

This chain uses TRBV7-8 with TRBJ1-1; perhaps TRBD1 as D (5 bases). The length of the CDR3 is 11 residues. Germline V lookup: CDR1 SGHVS, CDR2 FQNEAQ. V was trimmed by 5 bases and J by 12 bases, leaving 13 bases between them. Here the CDR3 reads CASSPARAPFF. CDR3 DNA sequence: TGTGCCAGCAGCCCCGCCAGGGCCCCTTTCTTT. The variable domain in full, with the rest retrieved from reference TRBV7-8 and TRBJ1-1, is GAGVSQSPRYKVAKRGQDVALRCDPISGHVSLFWYQQALGQGPEFLTYFQNEAQLDKSGLPSDRFFAERPEGSVSTLKIQRTQQEDSAVYLCASSPARAPFFGQGTRLTVV.

The chain combines TRBV21-1 with TRBJ2-5; the table names TRBD1, a call not compared with the DNA. TRBV21-1 is a documented pseudogene. This CDR3 is 16 amino acids long. The CDR3 DNA reads as TGTGCCAGCAGCAAAAGGGGACAGGGGGTAGAGGAGACCCAGTACTTC. Translating gives CASSKRGQGVEETQYF.

V gene TRBV7-9 combines with J gene TRBJ2-3, with TRBD1 identical over 8 bases. Germline lookup yields CDR1 SEHNR and CDR2 FQNEAQ (reference sequence). Trimming cost V 3 bases and J 4 bases; bases outside gene matches: 6. This CDR3 is 15 amino acids long. The CDR3 region is CASSFGQGSADTQYF. CDR3 nucleotide sequence: TGTGCCAGCAGCTTCGGACAGGGTTCGGCAGATACGCAGTATTTT.

This clone was detected once. Other DNA sequences in the same sample also yield this CDR3. The V call is TRBV7-2, the J call TRBJ2-2; D is undetermined. Germline-derived CDR1 and CDR2 are SGHTA and FQGNSA. V lost 1 base, J lost 5 bases, and 8 bases lay in between. This CDR3 spans 14 amino acids. The CDR3: CASSLVTRTGELFF. The DNA of the CDR3 is TGTGCCAGCAGCTTAGTTACGCGGACCGGGGAGCTGTTTTTT.

This clone was counted ten times or more. In DNA, the CDR3 is TGTGCCAGCAGCTTAGACAGCTCTGGGGCCAACGTCCTGACTTTC. This codes for CASSLDSSGANVLTF. This chain links TRBV7-3 with TRBJ2-6, with D perhaps matching TRBD1 (5 bases). CDR1 and CDR2 from the germline V gene are SGHTA and FQGTGA. The CDR3 runs to 15 residues. Trimming removed 2 bases at V and 0 bases at J, with 5 bases between.

J is TRBJ1-1 and V is TRBV13; 7 bases line up with TRBD1. The CDR3 contains 14 residues. CDR1 and CDR2 (germline): PRHDT, FYEKMQ (reference sequence). V dropped 4 bases and J dropped 2; count of bases not matched to a gene: 4. The CDR3 DNA reads as TGTGCCAGCAGCTATGACAGGGCTAACACTGAAGCTTTCTTT. Residues: CASSYDRANTEAFF.

The chain has TRBV7-2 and TRBJ2-2; TRBD2 matches at 13 bases. V lost 5 bases and J lost 3; bases outside the gene matches: 3. Per germline, CDR1 SGHTA and CDR2 FQGNSA. The CDR3 extends over 16 amino acids. The CDR3 DNA follows: TGTGCCAGCAGCATACTAGCGGGGGGGGACACCGGGGAGCTGTTTTTT. It specifies CASSILAGGDTGELFF.

The V gene is TRBV6-1, the J gene TRBJ2-7; D perhaps matches TRBD2 (6 bases). Trimming took 2 bases from V and 7 from J, leaving 12 bases between them. CDR1 is MNHNS and CDR2 is SASEGT in the germline V gene. CDR3 length equals 13 residues. The CDR3 here is CASSEIIGLEQYF. CDR3 bases: TGTGCCAGCAGTGAAATTATAGGACTAGAGCAGTACTTC.

This sequence joins TRBV5-5 and TRBJ2-5, with D possibly TRBD2 on 5 matching bases. Germline CDR1 SGHKS, CDR2 YYEKEE (reference sequence). The CDR3 is made up of 15 amino acids. V lost 0 bases, J lost 5 bases, and 14 bases lay in between. CDR3 residues: CASSLAGLAFETQYF. CDR3 nucleotide sequence: TGTGCCAGCAGCTTGGCAGGTCTAGCCTTCGAGACCCAGTACTTC.